The 30 T cell receptor beta chains below were found in one sample sequenced in a study of T-cell reconstitution after alpha-beta-depleted transplantation in children (TCRdb year 2016). Libraries were prepared through PCR. Sequenced using an Illumina HiSeq 2500. TCR libraries were prepared with molecular barcoding, using unique molecular identifiers to normalize TCRbeta repertoire quantification. TCRdb reworked the public reads: Q25 trimming with fastp, MiXCR clone assembly, productive beta chains retained. CDR3 protein duplicates are merged, each entry listing the most common genes and DNA. Counted in this sample were about 500,000 distinct CDR3 sequences; approximately 30% of them appeared once. The ten largest clones take up 2% to 2.5% of the sample. The specimen comprised PBMCs from the stem cell graft donor, sampled from the stem cell graft. The source is a human donor who donated a stem cell graft to a child with aplastic anemia.

This clonotype came up a few times. This sequence joins TRBV9 and TRBJ2-5, with a tentative D call TRBD1 (5 bases). CDR1 and CDR2 (germline): SGDLS, YYNGEE. This CDR3 region has 14 residues. Trimming stripped 0 bases from V and 5 bases from J, with 11 bases between. CDR3 in amino acids: CASSVGGWGETQYF. CDR3 bases: TGTGCCAGCAGCGTAGGAGGATGGGGCGAGACCCAGTACTTC.

This clonotype showed up just a few times. The genes are TRBV6-1 and TRBJ2-5, with 7 bases matching TRBD1. Germline CDR1 reads MNHNS; CDR2 reads SASEGT. This CDR3 is 15 amino acids long. Trimming removed 5 bases from V and 4 bases from J; junction bases left unmatched: 10. The CDR3 coding sequence is TGTGCCAGCAGTCTCAGTGGCACAGGGGTAGAGACCCAGTACTTC. Residues: CASSLSGTGVETQYF.

This clonotype was observed a few times. The chain couples TRBV15 to TRBJ2-7; TRBD1 agrees at 10 bases. The CDR3 sequence is 17 residues long. J lost 4 bases, V lost 3 bases, and 12 bases had no gene match. Looked up from germline, CDR1 is LNHNV and CDR2 is YYDKDF (reference sequence). CDR3 protein: CATSSHLRDRGTYEQYV. DNA of the CDR3: TGTGCCACCAGCAGTCACCTCAGGGACAGGGGAACTTACGAGCAGTACGTC.

The genes are TRBV9 and TRBJ2-1; no firm D call. This CDR3 is 15 amino acids long. Germline V gives CDR1 SGDLS, CDR2 YYNGEE. The V and J ends lost 3 bases and 4 bases respectively, with 14 bases between them. This CDR3 is CASSAVGQAYNEQFF. The CDR3 bases are TGTGCCAGCAGCGCCGTCGGGCAGGCGTACAATGAGCAGTTCTTC.

Only a few counts were recorded for this clonotype. Written as DNA, the CDR3 is TGCAGTGCGCGACAGTCGTATGGCTACACCTTC. Translated, it gives CSARQSYGYTF. The V and J genes are TRBV20-1 and TRBJ1-2; tentatively, D is TRBD1 (5 bases). This CDR3 comprises 11 residues. V was pared by 6 bases and J by 5 bases, with 10 bases between. Germline V gene sequence: CDR1 DFQATT, CDR2 SNEGSKA (reference sequence).

The genes are TRBV7-9 and TRBJ2-1; 8 bases line up with TRBD2. Looked up from germline, CDR1 is SEHNR and CDR2 is FQNEAQ (reference sequence). V dropped 6 bases and J dropped 8; count of bases not matched to a gene: 12. The CDR3 totals 15 residues. The CDR3 is CASSSRSGGPHEQFF. The CDR3 DNA reads as TGTGCCAGCAGTTCTAGGTCGGGAGGGCCGCATGAGCAGTTCTTC.

The gene calls are TRBV18 and TRBJ2-3, with D hard to call. The CDR3 sequence is 14 residues long. Trimming shortened V by 2 bases and J by 2 bases, and 8 bases separated the two germline ends. Germline V lookup: CDR1 KGHSH, CDR2 LQKENI. The CDR3 DNA reads as TGTGCCAGCTCACCAACAAGCCCCACAGATACGCAGTATTTT. Amino acid sequence: CASSPTSPTDTQYF.

This clonotype was counted a few times. The CDR3 DNA follows: TGTGCCAGCAGCCCCCATGGGGCAGGTTTCCAAGAGACCCAGTACTTC. It translates to CASSPHGAGFQETQYF. V and J are TRBV7-9 and TRBJ2-5; tentative D call: TRBD1 (5 bases). CDR3 length equals 16 residues. V was shortened by 5 bases and J by 1 base, with 17 bases between the two germline ends. The germline V gene has CDR1 SEHNR and CDR2 FQNEAQ (reference sequence).

The genes are TRBV12-3 or TRBV12-4 and TRBJ1-6; 11 nucleotides align to TRBD1. The CDR3 runs 15 residues. The J segment lost 5 bases and the V segment lost 6 bases, leaving 3 bases of the junction unmatched. The CDR3 DNA is TGTGCCAGCAGGATGGGACAGGGGGATAATTCACCCCTCCACTTT. The encoded protein is CASRMGQGDNSPLHF.

This clonotype appeared a few times. The V and J genes are TRBV4-3 and TRBJ1-5; D might be TRBD1 (6 bases). This CDR3 spans 14 amino acids. Germline assignment: CDR1 LGHNA and CDR2 YSLEER. V lost 4 bases and J lost 9, with 16 bases in between. CDR3 protein: CASSPRLDRGPQHF. The CDR3 nucleotides are TGCGCCAGCAGCCCCCGGCTGGACAGAGGGCCCCAGCATTTT.

The sample holds a few counts of this clonotype. This chain links TRBV6-1 with TRBJ1-4, with TRBD1 matching over 8 bases. The junction had 6 bases not matched to a gene; V was cut back by 5 bases and J by 7 bases. Germline loops: CDR1 MNHNS, CDR2 SASEGT. The CDR3 contains 14 residues. In nucleotides, the CDR3 is TGTGCCAGCAGTCCAGGGGGCGTCGGTGAAAAACTGTTTTTT. This sequence encodes CASSPGGVGEKLFF.

The gene calls are TRBV5-5 and TRBJ1-1; D is unresolved. Per the germline V gene, CDR1 is SGHKS and CDR2 is YYEKEE (reference sequence). With 4 bases removed from V and 0 bases from J, the gap between germline ends came to 13 bases. This CDR3 is built from 15 residues. As DNA, the CDR3 is TGTGCCAGCAGCATCCAGACGGCAGTGAACACTGAAGCTTTCTTT. Residues: CASSIQTAVNTEAFF.

The CDR3 spells CASSGDGAFF. CDR3 bases: TGTGCCAGCAGCGGCGATGGAGCTTTCTTT. The rearrangement joins TRBV5-5 to TRBJ1-1; D remains unclear. Between the trimmed V and J ends, which lost 4 bases and 10 bases, there was a span of 8 bases. CDR3 length equals 10 residues. Germline assignment: CDR1 SGHKS and CDR2 YYEKEE (reference sequence).

The chain carries TRBV29-1 and TRBJ2-2; D uncertain. The V end was cut by 4 bases, the J end by 3 bases, with 12 bases between. CDR3 length: 14 residues. Looked up from germline, CDR1 is SQVTM and CDR2 is ANQGSEA. CDR3 sequence reads: CSVAPSTYTGELFF. The CDR3 coding sequence is TGCAGCGTTGCCCCGTCCACTTACACCGGGGAGCTGTTTTTT.

V gene TRBV12-3 or TRBV12-4 combines with J gene TRBJ1-3; a possible D gene is TRBD1 (5 bases). The V end was cut by 4 bases, the J end by 4 bases, with 14 bases between. The CDR3 runs 15 residues. The CDR3 loop is CASSSVGVTGNTIYF. CDR3 bases: TGTGCCAGCAGTTCCGTGGGGGTAACCGGAAACACCATATATTTT.

The CDR3 DNA reads as TGTGCCAGCAGCTCGCAGACAGGGTACGAGCAGTACGTC. It encodes CASSSQTGYEQYV. The V gene is TRBV7-2, the J gene TRBJ2-7; 7 bases match TRBD1. V gave up 4 bases and J gave up 4 bases; unmatched junction bases: 4. Germline CDR1 SGHTA, CDR2 FQGNSA. The CDR3 covers 13 residues.

This clonotype was detected a few times. V is TRBV6-5 and J is TRBJ2-3, with D perhaps TRBD2 (5 bases). V was shortened by 2 bases and J by 2 bases, with 11 bases between the two germline ends. The CDR3 sequence is 15 residues long. From germline, CDR1 is MNHEY and CDR2 SVGAGI. CDR3 residues: CASSYTRPYTDTQYF. CDR3 sequence (DNA): TGTGCCAGCAGTTACACTAGGCCCTACACAGATACGCAGTATTTT.

This clonotype appeared a few times. The V and J genes are TRBV29-1 and TRBJ2-7; D not resolved. CDR1 is SQVTM, CDR2 ANQGSEA, per germline. V was pared by 1 base and J by 3 bases, with 7 bases between. This CDR3 spans 12 amino acids. CDR3 DNA sequence: TGCAGCGTTGAAGGGGCAAACTACGAGCAGTACTTC. This sequence encodes CSVEGANYEQYF.

The chain carries TRBV3-1 and TRBJ2-3; D remains ambiguous. Germline CDR1 LGHDT, CDR2 YNNKEL (reference sequence). This CDR3 is built from 12 residues. Deletions cut 6 bases from V and 6 bases from J, with 10 bases between. The CDR3 DNA reads TGTGCCAGCAGTCACCCCCGGGATACGCAGTATTTT. As protein: CASSHPRDTQYF.

In this sample, this clonotype turned up a few times. This chain joins TRBV10-3 and TRBJ2-1; TRBD1 aligns across 9 bases. Germline trimming cut 5 bases from V and 9 bases from J; bases unmatched to any gene: 8. CDR1 and CDR2 (germline): ENHRY, SYGVKD. CDR3 length: 14 residues. The CDR3 bases are TGTGCCATCAGTCCCCCGGGACAGGGTATTGAGCAGTTCTTC. Protein sequence: CAISPPGQGIEQFF.

The sample holds a few counts of this clonotype. The V call is TRBV6-1, the J call TRBJ1-2, with a possible D match to TRBD1 (6 bases). The V gene lost 5 bases and the J gene lost 6 bases, with 19 bases spanning the gap. The CDR3 loop spans 15 amino acids. CDR1 and CDR2 from the germline V gene are MNHNS and SASEGT. The CDR3 loop reads CASSTSQGRRNGYTF. Here the CDR3 DNA reads TGTGCCAGCAGTACCTCCCAGGGGAGAAGGAATGGCTACACCTTC.

This clonotype was seen a few times. The rearrangement joins TRBV28 to TRBJ2-5, with D hard to call. The germline V gene has CDR1 MDHEN and CDR2 SYDVKM. CDR3 length: 11 amino acids. V shed 9 bases and J shed 6 bases, with 11 bases lying between them. The chain's CDR3 is CASRGTKTQYF. CDR3 DNA: TGTGCCAGTCGAGGAACGAAGACCCAGTACTTC.

This clonotype appeared a few times. The rearrangement links TRBV28 to TRBJ2-1, with D possibly being TRBD2 (6 bases). V shed 1 base and J shed 6 bases, with 13 bases lying between them. CDR1 is MDHEN and CDR2 is SYDVKM in the germline V gene. This CDR3 is built from 15 residues. The CDR3 nucleotides read TGTGCCAGCAGTTTATCCCGGGAGTCCGGCAATGAGCAGTTCTTC. Translation: CASSLSRESGNEQFF.

The rearrangement joins TRBV20-1 to TRBJ2-1; 11 bases agree with TRBD2. The CDR3 runs 15 residues. Germline V lookup: CDR1 DFQATT, CDR2 SNEGSKA (reference sequence). J lost 6 bases, V lost 1 base, and 5 bases had no gene match. The CDR3 reads CSARVSGRDFNEQFF. For the CDR3, the DNA is TGCAGTGCTAGAGTTAGCGGGAGGGACTTCAATGAGCAGTTCTTC.

This clonotype was found a few times. Here the CDR3 reads CASRGGYNQPQHF. The CDR3 DNA reads as TGTGCCAGCAGGGGCGGATACAATCAGCCCCAGCATTTT. The chain carries TRBV27 and TRBJ1-5; D unresolved. V gave up 6 bases and J gave up 3 bases, with 9 bases separating them. The V gene's germline CDR1 is MNHEY and CDR2 SMNVEV (reference sequence). The CDR3 is 13 residues long.

This clonotype was seen a single time. The chain employs TRBV28 and TRBJ1-2, with TRBD1 matching over 9 bases. From germline, CDR1 is MDHEN and CDR2 SYDVKM. V lost 2 bases to trimming and J lost 8 bases; unmatched junction nucleotides: 6. CDR3 length: 14 residues. The CDR3 nucleotides read TGTGCCAGCAGTTTAGGGAACAGGGGGCAGGGCTACACCTTC. This encodes CASSLGNRGQGYTF.

The chain joins TRBV12-3 or TRBV12-4 to TRBJ2-5; maybe TRBD2 (6 bases). This CDR3 has 15 residues. Trimming stripped 7 bases from V and 1 base from J, with 16 bases between. CDR3 sequence: CASNSEGQGQETQYF. The CDR3 bases are TGTGCCAGCAACTCGGAGGGGCAGGGCCAAGAGACCCAGTACTTC.

The rearrangement links TRBV11-1 to TRBJ1-2; D unclear. The V end lost 1 base, the J end lost 5 bases, and 11 bases lay between the germline ends. Germline V gene data show CDR1 as SGHAT and CDR2 as FQDESV (reference sequence). The CDR3 runs 14 residues. In DNA form, the CDR3 reads TGTGCCAGCAGCTTAGAAGCGAATCCATATGGCTACACCTTC. Amino acids: CASSLEANPYGYTF.

CDR3 coding DNA: TGTGCCAGCAGCGCCGGGACTAGCATCCGCACAGATACGCAGTATTTT. Translated, it gives CASSAGTSIRTDTQYF. The chain joins TRBV7-1 to TRBJ2-3, with 9 nucleotides matching TRBD2. TRBV7-1 is an ORF, with its function uncertain. V trimming: 5 bases; J trimming: 1 base; junction bases outside the gene matches: 7. The CDR3 runs to 16 residues.

The chain recombines TRBV27 with TRBJ2-2, with D unclear. The ends were cut back, 0 bases at V and 1 base at J, with 3 bases in the middle. Looked up from germline, CDR1 is MNHEY and CDR2 is SMNVEV (reference sequence). The CDR3 sequence is 14 residues long. The CDR3 reads CASSLSMNTGELFF. As DNA, the CDR3 is TGTGCCAGCAGTTTATCGATGAACACCGGGGAGCTGTTTTTT.